The subject of this entry is one TCR beta chain. Its antigen remains unidentified. The V end was cut by 1 base, the J end by 1 base, with 11 bases between. The length of the CDR3 is 15 residues. Germline V gives CDR1 MGHDK, CDR2 SYGVNS. Lactation, pregnancy, other autoimmune disease or uncontrolled infection excluded patients. Diagnoses were made from clinical symptoms, serum measures (thyroxine and TRAb), thyroid ultrasound and orbital computed tomography. The data are from a study of T cells in Graves' hyperthyroidism and ophthalmopathy. Whole-study findings and limits: A model built on 13 V-J features separated ophthalmopathy from stable hyperthyroidism.

Amplification yielded TCR beta CDR3 regions, with RNA transcripts as the source. TCR CDR3 underwent first-round RT-PCR with the HTBI primer set. In TCRdb, the multiplex PCR reads were re-called with MiXCR into one record per CDR3 protein. The sample lists about 350,000 distinct CDR3 sequences; 13% to 15% were seen once. The specimen sequenced was blood. The origin of this receptor is a woman in her fifties or sixties with Graves' ophthalmopathy. V and J are TRBV25-1 and TRBJ2-7; unclear D gene. CDR3 nucleotides: TGTGCCAGCAGTGAATCCGGCGTAGGATCCTACGAGCAGTACTTC. Translating gives CASSESGVGSYEQYF.